Listed here is a single TCR beta chain. This clonotype was detected a few times. Its antigen target is currently unknown. The record has no base qualities; no much larger clone is one base away. The sample comes from a study of identical twins (dated by TCRdb to 2016 to 2017). Notes on the research overall: To test whether fetal clonotypes persist, the study used deep sequencing on TCR alpha and beta repertoires from monozygotic twins, unrelated adults of various ages, and cord blood. Replicate twin experiments were performed at different times using different library preparation protocols to rule out contamination. Broad study findings and their caveats: In monozygotic twins, out-of-frame TCR alpha sharing was systematically underestimated by recombination models, although the models agreed with sharing between unrelated individuals. Fewer insertions were carried by abundant cord blood beta clonotypes; a weaker similar trend was observed in young adult naive repertoires, while no such trend was observed in memory repertoires. Because the same donors could not be followed over many years, the conclusions depended on cross-sectional statistical analysis. Invariant T cells such as MAIT and iNKT could partly confound zero-insertion analyses, though diverse VJ usage argued against this for most clonotypes. Compared with coincidental sharing between unrelated individuals, out-of-frame TCR alpha sequences shared between twins had an excess of sequences with low generation probability. The excess sharing between twins in beta out-of-frame sequences was weaker because fewer shared sequences reduced the signal-to-noise ratio.

Library generation was performed with 5' RACE. Instrument on record: Illumina HiSeq 2000. A universal primer binding site was added through template switching, and the final cDNA carried a unique molecular identifier so that TCR cDNA molecules could be counted accurately. Specific primers in the conserved constant-segment region were used to synthesize first-strand cDNA for the TCR alpha and beta chains. To control for contamination, each cDNA library was double barcoded with a SMART-Mk sample barcode plus Illumina barcodes. TruSeq adapter sequences and Illumina sample barcodes were added in two successive PCR steps. The TCR alpha and beta cDNA libraries were sequenced on the Illumina HiSeq platform using custom primers. On the study's bioinformatics: MiGEC was used to process raw reads and extract unique molecular identifiers, and MiXCR was used to find CDR3 positions. For each individual, recombination models were inferred using an EM algorithm with the repgenHMM and IGoR tools. The tcR package in R was used for shared clonotype analysis, with sharing normalized by the product of cloneset sizes. To study raw recombination without the effects of thymic and clonal selection, out-of-frame nonproductive sequences were analyzed. TCRdb handled the public reads itself, with Q25 trimming in fastp and clone calling in MiXCR, and kept productive beta chains. Identical CDR3 proteins give one entry, which carries the most common genes and DNA. The authors' filters were not applied to this entry. The sample records fewer than 650,000 distinct CDR3 sequences, 9.6% of which are singletons. In total, the top ten clones hold approximately 3% of the sample.

All donors were healthy Caucasians. Three pairs of female monozygotic twins, all aged roughly 18 to 29 years, made up the twin cohort. Peripheral blood mononuclear cells were used as the source from which RNA for TCR libraries was isolated. The CDR3 contains 17 residues, cysteine and phenylalanine counted. Of the read, only the CDR3 DNA is kept; its 51 bases are in frame from base 1. Trimming at the junction amounts to 5 bases on V and 6 bases on J, and the germline ends lie 23 bases apart. The CDR1 and CDR2 encoded by the germline V gene are SGHAT and FQNNGV. These data were also reused for a study on yellow fever vaccine responses in identical twins. The second source states: The T cell response to vaccination in identical twins was reported by the authors to appear partly convergent and partly personalized. In identical twins, the study followed T cell clones that responded to the vaccine with precision.

The sequencing input was PBMCs. The rearranged chain carries TRBV11-2 and TRBJ2-1, and TRBD2 may be the D gene, going by 7 matching bases. The origin of this receptor is a woman under 30 in good health. The encoded CDR3 is CASSPRRGWEGGNEQFF. The DNA is as follows: TGTGCCAGCAGCCCTCGGCGGGGGTGGGAAGGGGGCAATGAGCAGTTCTTC.